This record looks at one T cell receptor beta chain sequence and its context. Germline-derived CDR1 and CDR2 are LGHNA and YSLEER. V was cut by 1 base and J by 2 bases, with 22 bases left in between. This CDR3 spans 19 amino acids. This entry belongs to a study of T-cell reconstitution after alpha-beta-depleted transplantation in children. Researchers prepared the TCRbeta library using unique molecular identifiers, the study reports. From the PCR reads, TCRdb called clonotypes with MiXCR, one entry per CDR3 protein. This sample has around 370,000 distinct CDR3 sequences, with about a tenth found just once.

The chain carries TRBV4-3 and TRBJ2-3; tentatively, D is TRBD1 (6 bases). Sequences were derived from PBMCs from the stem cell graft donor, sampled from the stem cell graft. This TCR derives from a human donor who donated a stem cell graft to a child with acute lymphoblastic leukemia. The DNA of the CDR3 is TGCGCCAGCAGCCAAGGCCCAGGCAGGGGCGGAACCGACACAGATACGCAGTATTTT. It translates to CASSQGPGRGGTDTDTQYF.